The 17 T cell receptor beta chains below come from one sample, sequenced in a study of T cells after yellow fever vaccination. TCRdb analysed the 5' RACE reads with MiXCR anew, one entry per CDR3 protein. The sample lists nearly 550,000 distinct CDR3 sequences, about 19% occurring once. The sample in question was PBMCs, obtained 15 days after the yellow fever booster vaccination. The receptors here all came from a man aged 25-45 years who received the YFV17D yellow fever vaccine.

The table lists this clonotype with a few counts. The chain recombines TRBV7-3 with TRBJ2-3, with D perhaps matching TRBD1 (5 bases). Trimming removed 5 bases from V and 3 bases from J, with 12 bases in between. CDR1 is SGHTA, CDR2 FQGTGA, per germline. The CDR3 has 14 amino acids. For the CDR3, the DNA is TGTGCCAGCAGCGCTATGCAGGGAACAGATACGCAGTATTTT. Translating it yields CASSAMQGTDTQYF.

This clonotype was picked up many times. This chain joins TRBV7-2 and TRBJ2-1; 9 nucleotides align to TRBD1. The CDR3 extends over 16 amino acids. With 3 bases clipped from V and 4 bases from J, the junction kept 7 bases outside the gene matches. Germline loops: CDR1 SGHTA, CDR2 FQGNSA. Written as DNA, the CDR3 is TGTGCCAGCAGCTTTGCCGCCGGGACAGGGTACAATGAGCAGTTCTTC. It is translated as CASSFAAGTGYNEQFF.

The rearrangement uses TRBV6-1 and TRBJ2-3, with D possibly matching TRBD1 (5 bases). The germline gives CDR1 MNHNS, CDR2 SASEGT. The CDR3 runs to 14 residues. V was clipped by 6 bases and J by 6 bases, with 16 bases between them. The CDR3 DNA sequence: TGTGCCAGCAGCACGGACATCCTCTTCGATACGCAGTATTTT. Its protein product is CASSTDILFDTQYF.

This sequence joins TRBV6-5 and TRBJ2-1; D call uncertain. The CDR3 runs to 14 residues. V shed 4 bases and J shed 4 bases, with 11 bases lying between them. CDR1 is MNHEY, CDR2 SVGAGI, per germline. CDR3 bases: TGTGCCAGCAGTTTCTCGCCACAGTACAATGAGCAGTTCTTC. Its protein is CASSFSPQYNEQFF.

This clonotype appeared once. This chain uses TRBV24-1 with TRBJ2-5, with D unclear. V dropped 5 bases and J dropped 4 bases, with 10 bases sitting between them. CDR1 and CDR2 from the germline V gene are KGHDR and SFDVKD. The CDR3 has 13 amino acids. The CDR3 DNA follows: TGTGCCACCAGTGGGTACAGAACAGAGACCCAGTACTTC. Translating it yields CATSGYRTETQYF.

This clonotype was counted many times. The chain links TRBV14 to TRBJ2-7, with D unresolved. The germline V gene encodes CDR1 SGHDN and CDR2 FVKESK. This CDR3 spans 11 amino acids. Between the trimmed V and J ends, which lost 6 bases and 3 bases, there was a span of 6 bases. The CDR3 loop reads CASSQNYEQYF. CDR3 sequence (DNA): TGTGCCAGCAGTCAGAACTACGAGCAGTACTTC.

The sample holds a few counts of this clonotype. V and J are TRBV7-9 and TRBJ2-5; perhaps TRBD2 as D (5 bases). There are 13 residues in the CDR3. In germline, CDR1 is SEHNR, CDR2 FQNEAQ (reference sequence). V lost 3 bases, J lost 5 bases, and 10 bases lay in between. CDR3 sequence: CASSFELAETQYF. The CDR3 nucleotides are TGTGCCAGCAGCTTTGAGCTAGCCGAGACCCAGTACTTC.

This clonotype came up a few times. The CDR3 here is CASSRLTGGFGEQYF. The CDR3 nucleotides read TGTGCCAGCAGTCGACTGACAGGGGGGTTCGGCGAGCAGTACTTC. The chain uses TRBV27 and TRBJ2-7, with TRBD1 identical over 9 bases. Germline values: CDR1 MNHEY, CDR2 SMNVEV (reference sequence). This CDR3 region has 15 residues. V shed 5 bases, J shed 6 bases, and the junction held 11 bases outside the gene matches.

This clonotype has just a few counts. The CDR3 region is CASSIGGSGALGEQFF. In DNA form, the CDR3 reads TGTGCCAGTAGTATAGGAGGAAGCGGGGCCTTGGGGGAGCAGTTCTTC. This chain uses TRBV19 with TRBJ2-1; TRBD2 agrees at 7 bases. Trimming cost V 1 base and J 10 bases; bases outside gene matches: 13. Germline V gives CDR1 LNHDA, CDR2 SQIVND (reference sequence). This CDR3 has 16 residues.

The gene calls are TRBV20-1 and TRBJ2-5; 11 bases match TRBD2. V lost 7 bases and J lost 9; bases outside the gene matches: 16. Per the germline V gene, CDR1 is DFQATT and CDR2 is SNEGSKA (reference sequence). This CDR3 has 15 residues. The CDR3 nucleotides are TGCAGTGTATCCCCACTAGCGGGGGAACCGAGGGCCCAGTACTTC. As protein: CSVSPLAGEPRAQYF.

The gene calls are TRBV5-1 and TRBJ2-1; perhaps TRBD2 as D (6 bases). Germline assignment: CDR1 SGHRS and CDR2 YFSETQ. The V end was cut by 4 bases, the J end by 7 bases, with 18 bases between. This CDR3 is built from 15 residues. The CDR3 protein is CASSPTQAGGNEQFF. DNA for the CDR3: TGCGCCAGCAGCCCAACCCAAGCTGGGGGGAATGAGCAGTTCTTC. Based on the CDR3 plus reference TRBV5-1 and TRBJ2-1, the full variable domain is KAGVTQTPRYLIKTRGQQVTLSCSPISGHRSVSWYQQTPGQGLQFLFEYFSETQRNKGNFPGRFSGRQFSNSRSEMNVSTLELGDSALYLCASSPTQAGGNEQFFGPGTRLTVL.

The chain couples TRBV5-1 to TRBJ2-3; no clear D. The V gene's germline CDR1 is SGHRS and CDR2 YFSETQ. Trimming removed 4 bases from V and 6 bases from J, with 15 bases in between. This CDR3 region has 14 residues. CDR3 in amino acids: CASSPVSSLDTQYF. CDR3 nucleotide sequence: TGCGCCAGCAGCCCCGTTTCCAGTTTGGATACGCAGTATTTT.

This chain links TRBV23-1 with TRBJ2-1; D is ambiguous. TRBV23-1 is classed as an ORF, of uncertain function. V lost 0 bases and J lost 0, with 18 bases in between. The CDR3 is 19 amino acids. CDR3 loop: CASSQSPYLTQNSYNEQFF. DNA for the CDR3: TGCGCCAGCAGTCAATCCCCATACCTCACACAAAACTCCTACAATGAGCAGTTCTTC.

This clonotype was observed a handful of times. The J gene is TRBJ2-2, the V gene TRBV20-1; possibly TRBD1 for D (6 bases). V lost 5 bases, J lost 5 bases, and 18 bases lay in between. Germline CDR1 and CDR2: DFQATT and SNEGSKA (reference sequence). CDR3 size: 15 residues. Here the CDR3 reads CSAHKSTGITGELFF. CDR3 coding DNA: TGCAGTGCTCACAAATCCACAGGGATTACCGGGGAGCTGTTTTTT.

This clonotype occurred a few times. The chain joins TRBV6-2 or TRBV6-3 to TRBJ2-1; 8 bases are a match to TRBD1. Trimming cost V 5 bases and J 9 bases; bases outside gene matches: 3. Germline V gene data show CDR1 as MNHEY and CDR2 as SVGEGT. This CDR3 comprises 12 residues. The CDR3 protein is CASSDRGGEQFF. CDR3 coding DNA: TGTGCCAGCAGTGACAGGGGAGGTGAGCAGTTCTTC.

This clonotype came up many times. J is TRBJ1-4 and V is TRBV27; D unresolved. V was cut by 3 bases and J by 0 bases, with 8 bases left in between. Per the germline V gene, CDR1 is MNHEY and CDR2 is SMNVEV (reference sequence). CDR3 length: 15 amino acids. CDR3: CASSFGGSTNEKLFF. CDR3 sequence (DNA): TGTGCCAGCAGTTTTGGCGGATCAACTAATGAAAAACTGTTTTTT.

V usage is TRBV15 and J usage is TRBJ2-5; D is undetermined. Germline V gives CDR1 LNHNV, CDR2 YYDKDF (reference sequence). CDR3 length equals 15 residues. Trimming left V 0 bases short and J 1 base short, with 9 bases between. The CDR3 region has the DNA TGTGCCACCAGCAGAGATCGGCAAACCCAAGAGACCCAGTACTTC. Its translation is CATSRDRQTQETQYF.